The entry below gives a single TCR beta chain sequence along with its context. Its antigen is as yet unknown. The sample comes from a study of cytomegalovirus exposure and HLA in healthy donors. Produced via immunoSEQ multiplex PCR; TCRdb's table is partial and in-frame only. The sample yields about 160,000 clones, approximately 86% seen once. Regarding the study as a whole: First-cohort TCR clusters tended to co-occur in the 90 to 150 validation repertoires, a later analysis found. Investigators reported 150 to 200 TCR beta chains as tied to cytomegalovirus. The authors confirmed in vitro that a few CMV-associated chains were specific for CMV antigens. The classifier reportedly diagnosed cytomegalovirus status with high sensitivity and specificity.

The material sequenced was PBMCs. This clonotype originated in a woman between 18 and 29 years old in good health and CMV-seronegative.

In DNA, the CDR3 is TGTGCCAGCGTCTCTCAGGGGGGAGAGACCCAGTACTTC. Translation: CASVSQGGETQYF. The chain is built from TRBV27 and TRBJ2-5, with D possibly matching TRBD1 (7 bases). Trimming took 8 bases from V and 4 from J, leaving 14 bases between them. In germline, CDR1 is MNHEY, CDR2 SMNVEV (reference sequence). This CDR3 region has 13 residues.